Below, 2 T cell receptor beta chains from the same sample are listed, as sequenced in a study of post-analysis software for immune sequencing data. Whole-study results and caveats: There were roughly five TRBV segments more frequent in patients than controls, and TRBV5-6, TRBV5-1 and TRBV20-1 were among them.

No cognate antigen is known for these TCRs. Built from TCR beta cDNA, the libraries had unique molecular identifiers in them. TCRdb recomputed calls from the PCR reads with MiXCR, one row per CDR3 protein. Of hundreds of thousands of distinct CDR3 sequences in the sample, around 64% were seen once. Material for sequencing was blood. Every receptor here comes from a girl aged 2 to 9 with multiple sclerosis.

Notes on this clonotype: A much larger clonotype is one base distant, so this may be a read error. This chain's CDR3 is CSVGESYEQYF. The CDR3 bases are TGCAGCGTTGGGGAGTCCTACGAGCAGTACTTC. The V call is TRBV29-1, the J call TRBJ2-7; D possibly corresponds to TRBD2 (5 bases). V was clipped by 4 bases and J by 1 base, with 5 bases between them. The CDR3 is 11 residues long. In germline, CDR1 is SQVTM, CDR2 ANQGSEA.

The chain has TRBV20-1 and TRBJ2-5, with D perhaps being TRBD1 or TRBD2 (6 bases each). V was pared by 3 bases and J by 1 base, with 9 bases between. Germline CDR1 is DFQATT and CDR2 is SNEGSKA (reference sequence). The CDR3 covers 13 residues. Here the CDR3 reads CSARWGAQETQYF. The CDR3 nucleotides are TGCAGTGCTAGGTGGGGGGCCCAAGAGACCCAGTACTTC.